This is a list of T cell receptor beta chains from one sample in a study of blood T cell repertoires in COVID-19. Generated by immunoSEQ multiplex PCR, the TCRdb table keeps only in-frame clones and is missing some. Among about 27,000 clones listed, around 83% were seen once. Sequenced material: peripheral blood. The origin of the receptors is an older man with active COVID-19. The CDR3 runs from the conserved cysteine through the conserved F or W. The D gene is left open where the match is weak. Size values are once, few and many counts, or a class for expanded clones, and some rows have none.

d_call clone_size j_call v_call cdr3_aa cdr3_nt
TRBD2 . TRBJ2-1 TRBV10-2 CASGVGLADYNEQFF TGCGCCAGCGGAGTGGGACTAGCGGACTACAATGAGCAGTTCTTC
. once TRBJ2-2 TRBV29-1 CSVEVSVLGGELFF TGCAGCGTTGAAGTTTCGGTCCTAGGCGGGGAGCTGTTTTTT
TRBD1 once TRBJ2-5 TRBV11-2 CASSWTGQGSETQYF TGTGCCAGCAGCTGGACCGGACAGGGTTCGGAGACCCAGTACTTC
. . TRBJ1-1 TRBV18 CASSPLQGGNTEAFF TGTGCCAGCTCACCTCTACAGGGTGGGAACACTGAAGCTTTCTTT
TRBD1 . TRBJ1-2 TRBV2 CASRTTGEGYTF TGTGCCAGCAGAACGACAGGGGAAGGCTACACCTTC
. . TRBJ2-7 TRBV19 CASSSQSYEQYF TGTGCCAGTAGTAGCCAGTCCTACGAGCAGTACTTC
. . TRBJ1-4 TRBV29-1 CSVAVVTNEKLFF TGCAGCGTTGCAGTGGTAACTAATGAAAAACTGTTTTTT
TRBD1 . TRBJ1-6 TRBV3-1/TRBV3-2 CASSRTGTVNSPLHF TGTGCCAGCAGCCGCACCGGGACAGTTAATTCACCCCTCCACTTT
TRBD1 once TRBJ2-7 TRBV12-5 CASGLPTTGTGFSYEQYF TGTGCTAGTGGTTTGCCTACAACCGGGACAGGTTTCTCCTACGAGCAGTACTTC
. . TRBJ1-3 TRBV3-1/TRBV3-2 CASSQNDRSGNTIYF TGTGCCAGCAGCCAAAACGACAGGTCTGGAAACACCATATATTTT
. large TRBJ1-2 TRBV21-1 CASSRRDTKGYTF TGTGCCAGCAGCCGCCGGGACACGAAAGGCTACACCTTC
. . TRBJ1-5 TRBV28 CASSAGRANNQPQHF TGTGCCAGCAGCGCCGGGAGGGCGAACAATCAGCCCCAGCATTTT
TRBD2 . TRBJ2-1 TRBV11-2 CASSSLRGAYNEQFF TGTGCCAGCAGCTCCCTGCGGGGGGCCTACAATGAGCAGTTCTTC
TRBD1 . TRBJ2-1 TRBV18 CASSPWTGKYNEQFF TGTGCCAGCTCACCATGGACAGGGAAATACAATGAGCAGTTCTTC
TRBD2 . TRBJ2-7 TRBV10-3 CAISEGGSVNEQYF TGTGCCATCAGTGAGGGCGGGAGTGTTAACGAGCAGTACTTC
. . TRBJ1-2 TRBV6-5 CASSPGSNYGYTF TGTGCCAGCAGTCCAGGGTCTAACTATGGCTACACCTTC
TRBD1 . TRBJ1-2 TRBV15 CATSRGTGGANYGYTF TGTGCCACCAGCAGGGGGACAGGGGGCGCGAACTATGGCTACACCTTC
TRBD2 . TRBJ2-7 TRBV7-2 CASSSAASGLYEQYF TGTGCCAGCAGCTCGGCGGCTAGCGGGCTTTACGAGCAGTACTTC
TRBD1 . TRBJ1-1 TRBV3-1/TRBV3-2 CASSQRDRAGGAFF TGTGCCAGCAGCCAACGGGACAGGGCGGGCGGAGCTTTCTTT
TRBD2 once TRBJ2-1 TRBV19 CASSIMGGSGNEQFF TGTGCCAGTAGTATTATGGGCGGGAGCGGTAATGAGCAGTTCTTC
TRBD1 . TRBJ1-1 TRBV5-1 CASSARQGVTEAFF TGCGCCAGCAGCGCCCGACAGGGGGTGACTGAAGCTTTCTTT
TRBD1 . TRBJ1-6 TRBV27 CASSLSARGRSPLHF TGTGCCAGCAGTTTATCGGCCAGGGGGCGATCACCCCTCCACTTT
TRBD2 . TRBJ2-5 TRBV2 CASKLSGASGQETQYF TGTGCCAGCAAGCTCAGTGGGGCTAGCGGGCAAGAGACCCAGTACTTC
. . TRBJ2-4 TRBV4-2 CASSQDPHRLLAKNIQYF TGTGCCAGCAGCCAAGATCCGCACAGGCTACTAGCCAAAAACATTCAGTACTTC
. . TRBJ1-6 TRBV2 CASTLGPQGSGSPLHF TGTGCCAGCACCCTAGGCCCCCAGGGCTCGGGTTCACCCCTCCACTTT
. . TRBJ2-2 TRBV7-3 CASSLVRTVDGELFF TGTGCCAGCAGCTTAGTCCGGACTGTAGACGGGGAGCTGTTTTTT
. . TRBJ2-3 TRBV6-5 CASSPGRGTQYF TGTGCCAGCAGTCCGGGGAGGGGGACGCAGTATTTT
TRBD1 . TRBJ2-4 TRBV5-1 CASSFTAQGIGNIQYF TGCGCCAGCAGCTTTACCGCACAGGGGATCGGCAACATTCAGTACTTC
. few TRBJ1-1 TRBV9 CASSVAEGPAFF TGTGCCAGCAGCGTAGCCGAGGGCCCAGCTTTCTTT
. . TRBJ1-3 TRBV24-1 CATRWEGENTIYF TGTGCCACCAGGTGGGAGGGGGAAAACACCATATATTTT
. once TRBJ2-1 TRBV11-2 CASSFNFGQFF TGTGCCAGCAGCTTTAATTTCGGGCAGTTCTTC
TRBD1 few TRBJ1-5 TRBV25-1 CASSATGRLNQPQHF TGTGCCAGCAGTGCGACAGGGAGATTGAATCAGCCCCAGCATTTT
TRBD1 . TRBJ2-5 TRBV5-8 CASVDRVETQYF TGTGCCAGCGTCGACAGGGTTGAGACCCAGTACTTC
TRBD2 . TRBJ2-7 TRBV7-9 CASSWGLAGGEQYF TGTGCCAGCAGCTGGGGACTAGCGGGAGGCGAGCAGTACTTC
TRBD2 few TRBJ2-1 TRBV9 CASSVEGGAGGPPYNEQFF TGTGCCAGCAGCGTAGAAGGAGGAGCGGGAGGGCCTCCCTACAATGAGCAGTTCTTC
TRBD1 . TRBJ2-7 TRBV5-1 CASSLEGQGSYEQYF TGCGCCAGCAGCTTGGAGGGACAGGGGTCCTACGAGCAGTACTTC
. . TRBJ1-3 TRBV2 CASSRVTGGNTIYF TGTGCCAGCAGTCGAGTAACAGGGGGAAACACCATATATTTT
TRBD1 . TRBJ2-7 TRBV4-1 CASRPTGVGEQYF TGCGCCAGCAGGCCAACAGGGGTTGGGGAGCAGTACTTC
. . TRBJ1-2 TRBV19 CASSMATAYGYTF TGTGCCAGTAGTATGGCGACAGCTTATGGCTACACCTTC
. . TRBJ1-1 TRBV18 CASSRRDSSTEAFF TGTGCCAGCTCGCGCCGGGACTCCTCCACTGAAGCTTTCTTT
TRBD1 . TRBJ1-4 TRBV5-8 CASSYRTGAIEKLFF TGTGCCAGCAGTTACCGGACAGGCGCGATCGAAAAACTGTTTTTT
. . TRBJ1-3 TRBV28 CASIPDGGKGGNTIYF TGTGCCAGCATCCCGGACGGAGGAAAAGGTGGAAACACCATATATTTT
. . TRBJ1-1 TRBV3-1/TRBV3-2 CASSLRGGGFTEAFF TGTGCCAGCAGCCTTAGAGGGGGGGGCTTCACTGAAGCTTTCTTT
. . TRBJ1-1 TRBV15 CATSRDGRGNTEAFF TGTGCCACCAGCAGAGACGGCAGGGGGAACACTGAAGCTTTCTTT
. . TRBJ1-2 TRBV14 CASSQVGHSYGYTF TGTGCCAGCAGCCAAGTGGGACACAGCTATGGCTACACCTTC
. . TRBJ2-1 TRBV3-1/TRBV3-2 CASSQRGGGASYNEQFF TGTGCCAGCAGCCAAAGGGGTGGGGGGGCCTCCTACAATGAGCAGTTCTTC
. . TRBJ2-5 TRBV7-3 CASSPEWAGETQYF TGTGCCAGCAGCCCAGAATGGGCAGGGGAGACCCAGTACTTC
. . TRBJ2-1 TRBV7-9 CASSLRGSSYNEQFF TGTGCCAGCAGCTTAAGGGGGAGCTCCTACAATGAGCAGTTCTTC
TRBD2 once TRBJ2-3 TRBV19 CASSIGGLAGDTQYF TGTGCCAGTAGTATCGGGGGACTAGCGGGAGACACGCAGTATTTT